This is a list of T cell receptor beta chains from one sample in a study of early T cells in non-severe SARS-CoV-2 infection. One entry per CDR3 protein results from TCRdb running MiXCR on the 5' RACE reads. This table has about 69,000 distinct CDR3 sequences, 11% appearing once. The sequenced sample was whole blood, obtained at baseline. Receptors were obtained from an adult who was a healthcare worker with PCR-confirmed SARS-CoV-2 infection or an uninfected control (not recorded which). The CDR3 runs from the conserved cysteine through the conserved F or W. D genes are given only for firm matches. Rows may omit the clone size; those that give it use once, few, many or a size class.

d_call: -
j_call: TRBJ2-5
v_call: TRBV12-3/TRBV12-4
clone_size: few
cdr3_aa: CASSLRVPETQYF
cdr3_nt: TGTGCCAGCAGTTTAAGGGTCCCAGAGACCCAGTACTTC

d_call: -
j_call: TRBJ1-4
v_call: TRBV20-1
clone_size: -
cdr3_aa: CSALGTDGEKLFF
cdr3_nt: TGCAGTGCTTTAGGGACGGATGGGGAAAAACTGTTTTTT

d_call: TRBD2
j_call: TRBJ2-1
v_call: TRBV12-3/TRBV12-4
clone_size: few
cdr3_aa: CASSSPMAGGTNEQFF
cdr3_nt: TGTGCCAGCAGCTCCCCAATGGCCGGGGGGACCAATGAGCAGTTCTTC

d_call: -
j_call: TRBJ2-3
v_call: TRBV6-5
clone_size: few
cdr3_aa: CASSYLPLIGDTQYF
cdr3_nt: TGTGCCAGCAGTTACCTACCCCTAATAGGGGATACGCAGTATTTT

d_call: TRBD1
j_call: TRBJ2-5
v_call: TRBV10-3
clone_size: few
cdr3_aa: CAITRDRAETQYF
cdr3_nt: TGTGCCATCACCAGGGACAGGGCCGAGACCCAGTACTTC

d_call: TRBD2
j_call: TRBJ2-1
v_call: TRBV7-7
clone_size: few
cdr3_aa: CASSLAAGGVYEQFF
cdr3_nt: TGTGCCAGCAGCTTAGCAGCGGGGGGTGTGTATGAGCAGTTCTTC

d_call: -
j_call: TRBJ2-3
v_call: TRBV4-1
clone_size: -
cdr3_aa: CASSHLRGVADTQYF
cdr3_nt: TGCGCCAGCAGCCACCTGCGGGGAGTGGCAGATACGCAGTATTTT

d_call: TRBD2
j_call: TRBJ2-1
v_call: TRBV11-2
clone_size: -
cdr3_aa: CASSLDPPRGGRDEQFF
cdr3_nt: TGTGCCAGCAGCTTAGACCCCCCCCGCGGGGGGAGAGATGAGCAGTTCTTC

d_call: -
j_call: TRBJ1-1
v_call: TRBV12-3/TRBV12-4
clone_size: many
cdr3_aa: CASTSLRGGTGNTEAFF
cdr3_nt: TGTGCCAGCACCTCCCTGCGGGGAGGGACCGGGAACACTGAAGCTTTCTTT

d_call: -
j_call: TRBJ2-4
v_call: TRBV6-2/TRBV6-3
clone_size: few
cdr3_aa: CASSPGQRLAKNIQYF
cdr3_nt: TGTGCCAGCAGCCCCGGACAGAGACTAGCCAAAAACATTCAGTACTTC

d_call: -
j_call: TRBJ1-1
v_call: TRBV7-8
clone_size: many
cdr3_aa: CASSQDISTEAFF
cdr3_nt: TGTGCCAGCAGCCAGGACATTTCCACTGAAGCTTTCTTT

d_call: -
j_call: TRBJ2-5
v_call: TRBV10-2
clone_size: few
cdr3_aa: CASGGQETQYF
cdr3_nt: TGCGCCAGCGGGGGGCAAGAGACCCAGTACTTC

d_call: -
j_call: TRBJ2-1
v_call: TRBV29-1
clone_size: -
cdr3_aa: CSTSLIGEQFF
cdr3_nt: TGCAGCACCTCACTTATCGGTGAGCAGTTCTTC

d_call: TRBD2
j_call: TRBJ2-1
v_call: TRBV12-3/TRBV12-4
clone_size: -
cdr3_aa: CASSPRTSGNEQFF
cdr3_nt: TGTGCCAGCAGTCCCCGGACTAGCGGGAATGAGCAGTTCTTC

d_call: -
j_call: TRBJ2-2
v_call: TRBV19
clone_size: -
cdr3_aa: CATHAETNTGELFF
cdr3_nt: TGTGCCACCCACGCGGAGACGAACACCGGGGAGCTGTTTTTT

d_call: -
j_call: TRBJ1-1
v_call: TRBV5-1
clone_size: -
cdr3_aa: CASSLAGPTEAFF
cdr3_nt: TGCGCCAGCAGCTTGGCAGGGCCCACTGAAGCTTTCTTT

d_call: -
j_call: TRBJ2-4
v_call: TRBV7-9
clone_size: many
cdr3_aa: CASSFGDGIQYF
cdr3_nt: TGTGCCAGCAGCTTCGGTGATGGCATTCAGTACTTC

d_call: -
j_call: TRBJ2-1
v_call: TRBV18
clone_size: -
cdr3_aa: CASSPPIPRSNEQFF
cdr3_nt: TGTGCCAGCTCACCACCGATTCCGCGATCCAATGAGCAGTTCTTC

d_call: -
j_call: TRBJ2-5
v_call: TRBV5-4
clone_size: many
cdr3_aa: CASSHWTEQETQYF
cdr3_nt: TGTGCCAGCAGCCATTGGACAGAACAAGAGACCCAGTACTTC

d_call: TRBD2
j_call: TRBJ2-1
v_call: TRBV24-1
clone_size: many
cdr3_aa: CATSDRTSGRDNEQFF
cdr3_nt: TGTGCCACCAGTGATCGCACTAGCGGGAGGGACAATGAGCAGTTCTTC

d_call: -
j_call: TRBJ1-2
v_call: TRBV7-9
clone_size: few
cdr3_aa: CASSPSRGADGYTF
cdr3_nt: TGTGCCAGCAGCCCGTCCAGGGGTGCGGATGGCTACACCTTC

d_call: -
j_call: TRBJ2-5
v_call: TRBV27
clone_size: many
cdr3_aa: CASSRYLQETQYF
cdr3_nt: TGTGCCAGCAGTCGATACCTCCAAGAGACCCAGTACTTC

d_call: -
j_call: TRBJ2-5
v_call: TRBV29-1
clone_size: few
cdr3_aa: CSVVAGGETQYF
cdr3_nt: TGCAGCGTTGTAGCTGGGGGGGAGACCCAGTACTTC

d_call: TRBD2
j_call: TRBJ2-1
v_call: TRBV6-2/TRBV6-3
clone_size: few
cdr3_aa: CASSQSGSSYNEQFF
cdr3_nt: TGTGCCAGCAGTCAAAGCGGGAGCTCCTACAATGAGCAGTTCTTC

d_call: -
j_call: TRBJ2-1
v_call: TRBV5-1
clone_size: -
cdr3_aa: CASGTEPSGTYNEQFF
cdr3_nt: TGCGCCAGCGGAACCGAGCCAAGCGGGACATACAATGAGCAGTTCTTC

d_call: -
j_call: TRBJ1-5
v_call: TRBV6-5
clone_size: -
cdr3_aa: CASSVTSGQPQHF
cdr3_nt: TGTGCCAGCAGTGTTACGTCAGGCCAGCCCCAGCATTTT

d_call: TRBD2
j_call: TRBJ2-5
v_call: TRBV6-6
clone_size: -
cdr3_aa: CASTQSSGGSATQYF
cdr3_nt: TGTGCCAGCACCCAGTCTAGCGGGGGGTCCGCGACCCAGTACTTC

d_call: -
j_call: TRBJ1-1
v_call: TRBV6-6
clone_size: many
cdr3_aa: CASSYSFVQNTEAFF
cdr3_nt: TGTGCCAGCAGTTACTCGTTCGTACAGAACACTGAAGCTTTCTTT